This T cell receptor beta chain was captured by sequencing in a study of shared clonotypes between healthy human individuals. Study-level results: Investigators collected only blood, and repertoires in tissues likely differ.

Sequenced by immunoSEQ multiplex PCR; TCRdb stores in-frame clones only, minus some. Seen here are 2 million to 2.5 million clones, approximately 96% observed once, and the top ten hold more than 0.1%. Concerning this clone itself: Its antigen is not known.

V dropped 2 bases and J dropped 3 bases, with 11 bases sitting between them. Germline CDR1 SGHTA, CDR2 FQGNSA. The CDR3 is 15 residues long. The specimen sequenced was naive CD4+ T cells sorted from blood. This sample's subset: CD45RA+ positively selected. J is TRBJ1-5 and V is TRBV7-2, with D perhaps TRBD1 (6 bases). The TCR sequence derives from a man aged 18 to 29 in good health. The CDR3 bases are TGTGCCAGCAGCTTATCAGGGGTGACCAATCAGCCCCAGCATTTT. This translates into CASSLSGVTNQPQHF.